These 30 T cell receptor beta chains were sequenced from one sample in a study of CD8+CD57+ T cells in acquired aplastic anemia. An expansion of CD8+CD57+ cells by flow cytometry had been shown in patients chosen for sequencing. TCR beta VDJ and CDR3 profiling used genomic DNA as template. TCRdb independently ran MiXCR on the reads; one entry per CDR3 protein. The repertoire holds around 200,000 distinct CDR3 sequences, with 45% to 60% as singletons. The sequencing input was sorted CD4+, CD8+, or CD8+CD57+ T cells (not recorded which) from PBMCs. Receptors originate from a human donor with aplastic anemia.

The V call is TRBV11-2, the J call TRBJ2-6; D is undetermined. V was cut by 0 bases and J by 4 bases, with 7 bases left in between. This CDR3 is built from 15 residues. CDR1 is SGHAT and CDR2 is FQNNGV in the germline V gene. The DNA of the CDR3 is TGTGCCAGCAGCTTAGAGCCTCCGGGGGCCAACGTCCTGACTTTC. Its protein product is CASSLEPPGANVLTF.

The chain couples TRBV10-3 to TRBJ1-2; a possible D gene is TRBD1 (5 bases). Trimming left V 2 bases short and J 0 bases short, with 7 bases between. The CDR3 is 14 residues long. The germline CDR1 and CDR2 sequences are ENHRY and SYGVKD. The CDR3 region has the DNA TGTGCCATCAGTGAGGAGGGGTCTAACTATGGCTACACCTTC. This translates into CAISEEGSNYGYTF.

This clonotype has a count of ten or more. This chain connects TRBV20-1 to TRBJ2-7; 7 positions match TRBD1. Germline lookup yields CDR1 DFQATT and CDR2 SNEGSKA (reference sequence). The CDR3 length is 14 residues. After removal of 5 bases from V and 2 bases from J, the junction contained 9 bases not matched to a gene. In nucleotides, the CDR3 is TGCAGTGCTTACACCGGGACAGCTACCTACGAGCAGTACTTC. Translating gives CSAYTGTATYEQYF.

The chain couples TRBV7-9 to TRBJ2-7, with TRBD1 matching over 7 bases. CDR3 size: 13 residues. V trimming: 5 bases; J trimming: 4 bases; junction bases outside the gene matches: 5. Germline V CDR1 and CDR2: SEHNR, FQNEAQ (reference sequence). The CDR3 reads CASSQGQFYEQYF. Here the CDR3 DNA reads TGTGCCAGCAGCCAGGGACAGTTTTACGAGCAGTACTTC.

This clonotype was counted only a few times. As DNA, the CDR3 is TGCGCCAGCAAACCGATTAGCGGGGATGTGCAGTACTTC. Its protein product is CASKPISGDVQYF. The chain joins TRBV5-1 to TRBJ2-7; TRBD2 matches at 8 bases. The junction had 11 bases not matched to a gene; V was cut back by 6 bases and J by 9 bases. CDR3 length equals 13 residues. Germline-derived CDR1 and CDR2 are SGHRS and YFSETQ.

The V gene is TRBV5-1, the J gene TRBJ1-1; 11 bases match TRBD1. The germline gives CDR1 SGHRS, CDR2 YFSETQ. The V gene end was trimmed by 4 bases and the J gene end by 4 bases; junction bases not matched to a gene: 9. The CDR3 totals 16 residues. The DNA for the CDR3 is TGCGCCAGCAGCGGAAGGGACAGGGGGGACGGCACTGAAGCTTTCTTT. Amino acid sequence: CASSGRDRGDGTEAFF. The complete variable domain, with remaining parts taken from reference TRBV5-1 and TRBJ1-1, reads KAGVTQTPRYLIKTRGQQVTLSCSPISGHRSVSWYQQTPGQGLQFLFEYFSETQRNKGNFPGRFSGRQFSNSRSEMNVSTLELGDSALYLCASSGRDRGDGTEAFFGQGTRLTVV.

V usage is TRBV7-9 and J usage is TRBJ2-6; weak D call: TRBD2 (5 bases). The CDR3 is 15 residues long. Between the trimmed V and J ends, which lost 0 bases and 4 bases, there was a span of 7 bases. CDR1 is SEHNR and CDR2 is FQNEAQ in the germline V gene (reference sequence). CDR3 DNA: TGTGCCAGCAGCTTAGCCGGGGAGGGGGCCAACGTCCTGACTTTC. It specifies CASSLAGEGANVLTF.

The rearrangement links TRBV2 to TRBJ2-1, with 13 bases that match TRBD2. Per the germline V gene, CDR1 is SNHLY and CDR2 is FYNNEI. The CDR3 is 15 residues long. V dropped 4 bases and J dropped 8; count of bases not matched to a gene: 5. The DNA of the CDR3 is TGTGCCAGCAGTGTTCGACTAGCGGGGGGCGATGAGCAGTTCTTC. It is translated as CASSVRLAGGDEQFF.

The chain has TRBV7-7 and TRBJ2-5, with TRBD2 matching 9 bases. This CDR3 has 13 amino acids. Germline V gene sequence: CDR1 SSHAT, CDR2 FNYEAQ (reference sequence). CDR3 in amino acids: CASGAGGQETQYF. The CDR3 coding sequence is TGTGCTAGCGGGGCGGGGGGGCAAGAGACCCAGTACTTC. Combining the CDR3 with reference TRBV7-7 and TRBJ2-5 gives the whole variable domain GAGVSQSPRYKVTKRGQDVTLRCDPISSHATLYWYQQALGQGPEFLTYFNYEAQPDKSGLPSDRFSAERPEGSISTLTIQRTEQRDSAMYRCASGAGGQETQYFGPGTRLLVL.

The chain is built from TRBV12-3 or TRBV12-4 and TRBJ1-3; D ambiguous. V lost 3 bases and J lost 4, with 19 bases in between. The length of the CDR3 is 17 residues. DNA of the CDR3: TGTGCCAGCAGTTTCCAGGTTCTAAGGGTGGACGGAAACACCATATATTTT. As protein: CASSFQVLRVDGNTIYF.

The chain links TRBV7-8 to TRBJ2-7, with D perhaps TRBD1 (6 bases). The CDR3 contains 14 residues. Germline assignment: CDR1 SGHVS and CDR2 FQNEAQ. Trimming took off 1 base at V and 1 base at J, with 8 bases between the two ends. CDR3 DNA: TGTGCCAGCAGCTTAGAGGACAGATCCTACGAGCAGTACTTC. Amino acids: CASSLEDRSYEQYF. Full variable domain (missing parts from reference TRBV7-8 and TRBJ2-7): GAGVSQSPRYKVAKRGQDVALRCDPISGHVSLFWYQQALGQGPEFLTYFQNEAQLDKSGLPSDRFFAERPEGSVSTLKIQRTQQEDSAVYLCASSLEDRSYEQYFGPGTRLTVT.

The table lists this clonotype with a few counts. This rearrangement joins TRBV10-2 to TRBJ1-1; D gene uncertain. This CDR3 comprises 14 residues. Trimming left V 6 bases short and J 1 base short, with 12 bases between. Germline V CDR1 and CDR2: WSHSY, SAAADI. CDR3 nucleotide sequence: TGCGCCAGCAGAGACCCACGAGAGAACACTGAAGCTTTCTTT. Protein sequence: CASRDPRENTEAFF.

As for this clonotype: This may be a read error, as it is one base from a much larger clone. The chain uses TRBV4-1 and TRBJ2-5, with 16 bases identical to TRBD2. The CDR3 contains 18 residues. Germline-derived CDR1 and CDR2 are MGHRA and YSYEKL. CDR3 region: CASSQDRGLAGGQGTQYF. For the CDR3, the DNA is TGCGCCAGCAGCCAAGATAGGGGACTAGCGGGGGGGCAAGGGACCCAGTACTTC.

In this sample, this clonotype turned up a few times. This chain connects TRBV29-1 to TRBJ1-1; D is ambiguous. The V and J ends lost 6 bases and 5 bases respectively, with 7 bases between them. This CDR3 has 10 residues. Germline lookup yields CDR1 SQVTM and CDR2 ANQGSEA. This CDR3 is CSVAGTEAFF. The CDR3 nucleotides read TGCAGCGTAGCGGGGACTGAAGCTTTCTTT.

CDR3 DNA sequence: TGTGCCACGGGACAGGCGACATGCGGGCAGTACTTC. Translation gives CATGQATCGQYF. The chain couples TRBV10-3 to TRBJ2-7, with 8 nucleotides matching TRBD1. CDR1 is ENHRY, CDR2 SYGVKD, per germline. The CDR3 contains 12 residues. Unmatched junction bases numbered 11, after V lost 10 bases and J lost 9 bases.

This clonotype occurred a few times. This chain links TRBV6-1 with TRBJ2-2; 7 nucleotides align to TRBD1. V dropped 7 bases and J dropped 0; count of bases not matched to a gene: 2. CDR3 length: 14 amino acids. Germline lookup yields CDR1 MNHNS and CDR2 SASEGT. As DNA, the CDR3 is TGTGCCAGCATGAGGGGGCCGAACACCGGGGAGCTGTTTTTT. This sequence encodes CASMRGPNTGELFF.

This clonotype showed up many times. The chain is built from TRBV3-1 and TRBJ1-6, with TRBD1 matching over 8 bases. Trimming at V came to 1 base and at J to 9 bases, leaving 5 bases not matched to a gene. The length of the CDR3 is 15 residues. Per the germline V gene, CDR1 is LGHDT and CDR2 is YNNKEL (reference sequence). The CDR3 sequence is CASSQGTGIGSPLHF. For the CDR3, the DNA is TGTGCCAGCAGCCAAGGGACAGGGATAGGTTCACCCCTCCACTTT.

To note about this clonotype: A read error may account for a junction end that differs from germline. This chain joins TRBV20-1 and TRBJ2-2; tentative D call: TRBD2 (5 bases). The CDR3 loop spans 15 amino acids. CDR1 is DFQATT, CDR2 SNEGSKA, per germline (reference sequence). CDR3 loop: CSAGDDGSNTGEPFF. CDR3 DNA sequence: TGCAGTGCTGGAGATGACGGATCGAACACCGGGGAGCCGTTTTTT.

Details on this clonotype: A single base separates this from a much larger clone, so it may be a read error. The CDR3 protein is CASSVVPAAGETRVTQYF. The CDR3 DNA is TGTGCCAGCAGCGTAGTCCCTGCAGCGGGGGAGACGCGGGTTACGCAGTATTTT. The chain combines TRBV11-2 with TRBJ2-3; 8 nucleotides line up with TRBD2. With V trimmed by 5 bases and J by 8 bases, 21 bases remained unmatched. Per germline, CDR1 SGHAT and CDR2 FQNNGV. This CDR3 has 18 amino acids.

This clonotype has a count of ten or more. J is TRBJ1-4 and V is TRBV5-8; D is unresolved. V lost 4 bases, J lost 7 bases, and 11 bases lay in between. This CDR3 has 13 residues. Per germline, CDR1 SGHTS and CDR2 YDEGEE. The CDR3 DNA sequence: TGTGCCAGCAGCGACTGGACGGTTGAAAAACTGTTTTTT. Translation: CASSDWTVEKLFF. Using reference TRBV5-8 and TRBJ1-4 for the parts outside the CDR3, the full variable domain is EAGVTQSPTHLIKTRGQQATLRCSPISGHTSVYWYQQALGLGLQFLLWYDEGEERNRGNFPPRFSGRQFPNYSSELNVNALELEDSALYLCASSDWTVEKLFFGSGTQLSVL.

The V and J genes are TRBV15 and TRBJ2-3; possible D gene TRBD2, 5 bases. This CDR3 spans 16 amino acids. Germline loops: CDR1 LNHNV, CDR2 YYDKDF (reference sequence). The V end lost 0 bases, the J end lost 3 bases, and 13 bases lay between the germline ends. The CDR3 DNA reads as TGTGCCACCAGCAGAGATTCAGCGGTGGGGACAGATACGCAGTATTTT. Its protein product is CATSRDSAVGTDTQYF.

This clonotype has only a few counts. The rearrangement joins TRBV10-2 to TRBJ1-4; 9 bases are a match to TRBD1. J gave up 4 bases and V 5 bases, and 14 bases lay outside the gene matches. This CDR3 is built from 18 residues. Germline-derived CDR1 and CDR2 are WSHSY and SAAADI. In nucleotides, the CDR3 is TGCGCCAGCAGTTACGGACAGGGGACCCTGAACCTTAATGAAAAACTGTTTTTT. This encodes CASSYGQGTLNLNEKLFF.

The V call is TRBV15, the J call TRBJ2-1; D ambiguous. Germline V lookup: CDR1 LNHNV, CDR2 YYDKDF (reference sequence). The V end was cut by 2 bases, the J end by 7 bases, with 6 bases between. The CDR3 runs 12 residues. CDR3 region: CATSRPYNEQFF. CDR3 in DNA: TGTGCCACCAGCAGACCATATAATGAGCAGTTCTTC.

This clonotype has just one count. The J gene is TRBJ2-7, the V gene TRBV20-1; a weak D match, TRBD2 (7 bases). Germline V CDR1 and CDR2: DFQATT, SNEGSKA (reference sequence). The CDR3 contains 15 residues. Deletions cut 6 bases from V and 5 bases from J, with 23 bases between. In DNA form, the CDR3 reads TGCAGTGCCCAAGGGGGGGGCGTTGAGATCCACGAGCAGTACTTC. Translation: CSAQGGGVEIHEQYF.

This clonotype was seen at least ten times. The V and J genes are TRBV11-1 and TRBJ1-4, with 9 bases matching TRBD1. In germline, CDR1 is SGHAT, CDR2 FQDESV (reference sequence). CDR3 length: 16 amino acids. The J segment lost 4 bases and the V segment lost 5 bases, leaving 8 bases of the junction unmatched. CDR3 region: CASSLQGTGLNEKLFF. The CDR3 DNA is TGTGCCAGCAGCCTCCAAGGGACAGGGCTTAATGAAAAACTGTTTTTT.

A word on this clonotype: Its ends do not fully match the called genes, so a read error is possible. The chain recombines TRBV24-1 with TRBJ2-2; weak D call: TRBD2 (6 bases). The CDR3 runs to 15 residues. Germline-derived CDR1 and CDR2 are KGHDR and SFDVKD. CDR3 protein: CATSPGLTNTEELFF. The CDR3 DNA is TGTGCCACCAGCCCGGGACTTACGAACACCGAGGAGCTGTTTTTT.

CDR3 sequence reads: CASSTGYLNQPQHF. The CDR3 region has the DNA TGTGCCAGCTCGACAGGCTACCTCAATCAGCCCCAGCATTTT. The chain joins TRBV6-1 to TRBJ1-5, with D perhaps TRBD1 (6 bases). Germline CDR1 MNHNS, CDR2 SASEGT. This CDR3 has 14 residues. The V end was cut by 8 bases, the J end by 3 bases, with 14 bases between.

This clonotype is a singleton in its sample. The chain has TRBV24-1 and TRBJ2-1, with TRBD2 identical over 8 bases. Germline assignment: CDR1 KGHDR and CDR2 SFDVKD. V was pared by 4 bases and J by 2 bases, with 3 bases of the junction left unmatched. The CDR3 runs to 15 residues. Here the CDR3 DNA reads TGTGCCACCAGTGACGGGGGGGCCCCCTACAATGAGCAGTTCTTC. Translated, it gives CATSDGGAPYNEQFF.

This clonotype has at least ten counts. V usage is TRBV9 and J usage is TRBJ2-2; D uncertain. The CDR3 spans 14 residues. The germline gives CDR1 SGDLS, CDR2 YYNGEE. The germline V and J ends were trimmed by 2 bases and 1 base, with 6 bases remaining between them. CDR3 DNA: TGTGCCAGCAGCGTTTCGGGGAACACCGGGGAGCTGTTTTTT. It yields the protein CASSVSGNTGELFF.

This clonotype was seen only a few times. The CDR3 here is CAAGLAGGNEQFF. The DNA of the CDR3 is TGTGCCGCGGGACTAGCGGGGGGGAATGAGCAGTTCTTC. The chain carries TRBV3-1 and TRBJ2-1; TRBD2 matches 16 bases. CDR3 size: 13 residues. Trimming at V came to 11 bases and at J to 7 bases, leaving 2 bases not matched to a gene. From germline, CDR1 is LGHDT and CDR2 YNNKEL (reference sequence).